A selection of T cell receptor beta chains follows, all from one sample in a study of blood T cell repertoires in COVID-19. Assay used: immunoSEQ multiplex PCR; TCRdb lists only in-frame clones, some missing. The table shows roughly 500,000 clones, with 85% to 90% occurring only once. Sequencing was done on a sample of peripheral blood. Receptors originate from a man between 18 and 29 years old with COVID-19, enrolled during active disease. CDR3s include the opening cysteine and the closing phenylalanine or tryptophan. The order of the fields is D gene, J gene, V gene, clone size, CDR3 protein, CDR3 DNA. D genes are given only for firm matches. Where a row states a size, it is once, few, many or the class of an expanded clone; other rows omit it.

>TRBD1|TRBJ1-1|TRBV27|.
CASSLSAGGTEAFF
TGTGCCAGCAGTTTATCCGCAGGGGGCACTGAAGCTTTCTTT
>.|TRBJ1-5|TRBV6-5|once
CASRVSSNQPQHF
TGTGCCAGCAGGGTCAGTAGCAATCAGCCCCAGCATTTT
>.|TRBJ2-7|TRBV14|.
CASSQDSHGSGEQYF
TGTGCCAGCAGCCAAGATTCACACGGGTCTGGGGAGCAGTACTTC
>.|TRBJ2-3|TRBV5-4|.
CASRSLKSSTDTQYF
TGTGCCAGCCGGAGCCTTAAGTCTAGCACAGATACGCAGTATTTT
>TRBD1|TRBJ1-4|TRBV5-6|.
CASSLIRTGGNEKLFF
TGTGCCAGCAGCTTGATTCGGACAGGGGGAAATGAAAAACTGTTTTTT
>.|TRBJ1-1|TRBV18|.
CASSMTEASTEAFF
TGTGCCAGCTCCATGACAGAGGCCAGCACTGAAGCTTTCTTT
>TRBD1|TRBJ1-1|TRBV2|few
CASRPGTGNTEAFF
TGTGCCAGCAGGCCCGGGACAGGGAACACTGAAGCTTTCTTT
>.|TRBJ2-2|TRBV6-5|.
CASSYQSGGELFF
TGTGCCAGCAGTTACCAGTCGGGGGGGGAGCTGTTTTTT
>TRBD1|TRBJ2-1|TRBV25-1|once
CASRDRDTYNEQFF
TGTGCCAGCAGAGACAGGGATACCTACAATGAGCAGTTCTTC
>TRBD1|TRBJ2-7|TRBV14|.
CASSQGVQGLYHEQYF
TGTGCCAGCAGCCAAGGTGTACAGGGGCTATATCACGAGCAGTACTTC
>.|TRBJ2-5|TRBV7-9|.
CASSLSETQYF
TGTGCCAGCAGCCTATCAGAGACCCAGTACTTC
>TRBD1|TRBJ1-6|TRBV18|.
CASSSEPDRRNSPLHF
TGTGCCAGCTCATCGGAACCGGACAGGCGTAATTCACCCCTCCACTTT
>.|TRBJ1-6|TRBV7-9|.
CASSTYGVVGSPLHF
TGTGCCAGCAGCACCTACGGGGTGGTGGGTTCACCCCTCCACTTT
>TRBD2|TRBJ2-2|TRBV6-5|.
CASWDYLYGELFF
TGTGCCAGCTGGGACTACTTATACGGGGAGCTGTTTTTT
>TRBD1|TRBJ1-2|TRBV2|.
CASSETGDHGYTF
TGTGCCAGCAGTGAAACAGGGGATCATGGCTACACCTTC
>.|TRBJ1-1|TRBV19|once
CASSIEAGVSVNTEAFF
TGTGCCAGTAGTATTGAGGCGGGGGTCTCAGTGAACACTGAAGCTTTCTTT
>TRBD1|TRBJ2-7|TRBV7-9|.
CASSSLHSGGNYEQYF
TGTGCCAGCAGCTCATTACATTCAGGGGGAAACTACGAGCAGTACTTC